This T cell receptor (beta chain) originates from a study of blood T cell repertoires in COVID-19. As for the study in general: T cells, B-cell-depleted T cells, or PBMCs provided the cDNA or gDNA that served as material.

The junction had 10 bases not matched to a gene; V was cut back by 4 bases and J by 5 bases. Germline assignment: CDR1 KGHSH and CDR2 LQKENI. The CDR3 sequence is 16 residues long. Sequencing used immunoSEQ multiplex PCR; TCRdb keeps in-frame clones, though not all of them. The table has roughly 260,000 clones, around 90% seen once; the top ten hold 0.95% to 1.5%. This rearrangement joins TRBV18 to TRBJ1-5, with 8 bases fitting TRBD1. Source material: PBMCs or T cells enriched from blood (not recorded which). This TCR came from a human donor in a cohort exposed to, infected with or recovered from COVID-19 (not recorded which). The donor label of this sample is uncertain. The CDR3 DNA follows: TGTGCCAGCTCACGATCGACAGGGGAGAGGGATCAGCCCCAGCATTTT. Its translation: CASSRSTGERDQPQHF.